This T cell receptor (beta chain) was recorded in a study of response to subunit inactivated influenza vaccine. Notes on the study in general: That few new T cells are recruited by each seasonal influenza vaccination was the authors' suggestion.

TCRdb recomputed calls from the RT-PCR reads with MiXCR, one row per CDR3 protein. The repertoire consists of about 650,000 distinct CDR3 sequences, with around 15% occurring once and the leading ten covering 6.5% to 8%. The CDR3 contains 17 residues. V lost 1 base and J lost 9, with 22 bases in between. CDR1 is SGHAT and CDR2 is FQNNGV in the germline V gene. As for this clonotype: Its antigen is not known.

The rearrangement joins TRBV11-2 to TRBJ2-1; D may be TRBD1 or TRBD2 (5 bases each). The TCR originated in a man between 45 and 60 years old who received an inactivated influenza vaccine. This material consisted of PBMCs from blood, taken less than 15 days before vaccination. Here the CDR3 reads CASSLGPGPLSVGEQFF. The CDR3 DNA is TGTGCCAGCAGCTTAGGCCCGGGACCCCTGTCGGTTGGTGAGCAGTTCTTC.